The 22 T cell receptor beta chains below all came from one sample that was sequenced in a study of lymphopenia after photon versus proton radiotherapy. The protocol was immunoSEQ multiplex PCR, while the TCRdb copy is restricted to in-frame clones and leaves out a portion. This sample has about 68,000 clones; about nine tenths occur once, and the top ten carry roughly 2.7%. The sequencing here drew on peripheral blood, taken from a patient treated with photon-based radiotherapy. These receptors originate from a woman in her 70s with pancreatic cancer.

This chain uses TRBV5-6 with TRBJ2-1, with TRBD2 identical over 10 bases. V shed 0 bases, J shed 8 bases, and the junction held 8 bases outside the gene matches. CDR1 is SGHDT and CDR2 is YYEEEE in the germline V gene. CDR3 size: 16 residues. The CDR3 DNA sequence: TGTGCCAGCAGCTTGGACGGGACTAGCGTATCGTATGAGCAGTTCTTC. Translated: CASSLDGTSVSYEQFF.

This chain links TRBV9 with TRBJ2-2; a possible D gene is TRBD2 (6 bases). V lost 0 bases, J lost 5 bases, and 23 bases lay in between. Germline V gives CDR1 SGDLS, CDR2 YYNGEE. This CDR3 region has 19 residues. The CDR3 is CASSVAGRAGPGRTGELFF. CDR3 sequence (DNA): TGTGCCAGCAGCGTAGCCGGAAGAGCGGGCCCCGGTCGGACCGGGGAGCTGTTTTTT.

This rearrangement joins TRBV30 to TRBJ1-1, with a weak D call TRBD1 (6 bases). The germline V and J ends were trimmed by 4 bases and 3 bases, with 12 bases remaining between them. The germline V gene has CDR1 GTSNPN and CDR2 SVGIG (reference sequence). The CDR3 is 13 amino acids. The CDR3 is CAWKGGEYTEAFF. The CDR3 bases are TGTGCCTGGAAGGGGGGTGAGTACACTGAAGCTTTCTTT. Filled out from reference TRBV30 and TRBJ1-1, the complete variable domain reads SQTIHQWPATLVQPVGSPLSLECTVEGTSNPNLYWYRQAAGRGLQLLFYSVGIGQISSEVPQNLSASRPQDRQFILSSKKLLLSDSGFYLCAWKGGEYTEAFFGQGTRLTVV.

The chain has TRBV5-1 and TRBJ2-3; D call uncertain. V was cut by 0 bases and J by 2 bases, with 7 bases left in between. CDR1 is SGHRS and CDR2 is YFSETQ in the germline V gene. The CDR3 has 14 amino acids. The CDR3 sequence: CASSLERATDTQYF. The CDR3 DNA reads TGCGCCAGCAGCTTGGAACGGGCCACAGATACGCAGTATTTT.

The chain is built from TRBV7-9 and TRBJ2-3, with D tentatively TRBD2 (5 bases). V was cut by 1 base and J by 3 bases, with 11 bases left in between. The germline V gene has CDR1 SEHNR and CDR2 FQNEAQ (reference sequence). CDR3 length: 15 amino acids. CDR3 sequence: CASSLGGGLTDTQYF. The CDR3 nucleotides are TGTGCCAGCAGCTTAGGAGGCGGGCTTACAGATACGCAGTATTTT.

The V call is TRBV7-9, the J call TRBJ1-4; D unclear. Germline CDR1 is SEHNR and CDR2 is FQNEAQ (reference sequence). Deletions cut 7 bases from V and 0 bases from J, with 9 bases between. This CDR3 has 14 residues. In DNA form, the CDR3 reads TGTGCCAGCAACCCACTTGCAACTAATGAAAAACTGTTTTTT. Protein: CASNPLATNEKLFF. The entire variable domain, with the rest obtained from reference TRBV7-9 and TRBJ1-4, is as follows: DTGVSQNPRHKITKRGQNVTFRCDPISEHNRLYWYRQTLGQGPEFLTYFQNEAQLEKSRLLSDRFSAERPKGSFSTLEIQRTEQGDSAMYLCASNPLATNEKLFFGSGTQLSVL.

This chain links TRBV10-3 with TRBJ1-2; the match to TRBD1 covers 8 bases. Unmatched junction bases numbered 9, after V lost 2 bases and J lost 7 bases. CDR3 size: 15 residues. Germline loops: CDR1 ENHRY, CDR2 SYGVKD. In nucleotides, the CDR3 is TGTGCCATCAGTGAGCGGGGAGGTCAGGGGGCTGGCTACACCTTC. It is translated as CAISERGGQGAGYTF.

The chain recombines TRBV7-9 with TRBJ2-6; 9 bases are a match to TRBD1. Germline assignment: CDR1 SEHNR and CDR2 FQNEAQ (reference sequence). Trimming removed 4 bases from V and 2 bases from J; junction bases left unmatched: 6. This CDR3 contains 17 residues. The CDR3 sequence is CASSSTGGSPGANVLTF. DNA for the CDR3: TGTGCCAGCAGCTCGACAGGGGGATCCCCTGGGGCCAACGTCCTGACTTTC.

This chain connects TRBV7-9 to TRBJ1-4, with D possibly being TRBD1 (5 bases). The CDR3 is 14 amino acids. In germline, CDR1 is SEHNR, CDR2 FQNEAQ (reference sequence). CDR3 nucleotides: TGTACAACGCAGCGTGGGGGACCTAATGAAAAACTGTTTTTT. Translating it yields CTTQRGGPNEKLFF.

The rearrangement links TRBV19 to TRBJ1-3, with D possibly matching TRBD1 (6 bases). Germline V lookup: CDR1 LNHDA, CDR2 SQIVND (reference sequence). Trimming left V 5 bases short and J 4 bases short, with 12 bases between. The length of the CDR3 is 14 residues. The CDR3 loop reads CASSVRGLGNTIYF. The DNA for the CDR3 is TGTGCCAGTAGTGTTCGGGGGCTAGGAAACACCATATATTTT. Drawing the rest from reference TRBV19 and TRBJ1-3, the complete variable domain is DGGITQSPKYLFRKEGQNVTLSCEQNLNHDAMYWYRQDPGQGLRLIYYSQIVNDFQKGDIAEGYSVSREKKESFPLTVTSAQKNPTAFYLCASSVRGLGNTIYFGEGSWLTVV.

The chain carries TRBV5-6 and TRBJ2-7; a possible D gene is TRBD1 (5 bases). The CDR3 contains 15 residues. Germline V CDR1 and CDR2: SGHDT, YYEEEE. V was clipped by 1 base and J by 9 bases, with 20 bases between them. The CDR3 region is CASSLIVEFGDRQYF. The CDR3 DNA is TGTGCCAGCAGCTTGATAGTAGAGTTTGGAGACAGGCAGTACTTC.

This chain connects TRBV7-9 to TRBJ2-7; 8 nucleotides line up with TRBD1. The J segment lost 5 bases and the V segment lost 5 bases, leaving 2 bases of the junction unmatched. The CDR3 has 12 amino acids. CDR1 SEHNR and CDR2 FQNEAQ come from the germline V gene (reference sequence). The CDR3, as DNA: TGTGCCAGCAGCACAGGGGGAAACGAGCAGTACTTC. This gives the protein CASSTGGNEQYF.

The gene calls are TRBV6-1 and TRBJ2-1, with D unresolved. V dropped 2 bases and J dropped 2 bases, with 13 bases sitting between them. The germline CDR1 and CDR2 sequences are MNHNS and SASEGT. This CDR3 has 16 amino acids. CDR3 region: CASSERLVSPYNEQFF. The CDR3 region has the DNA TGTGCCAGCAGTGAACGGCTAGTGTCACCCTACAATGAGCAGTTCTTC.

The rearrangement uses TRBV15 and TRBJ1-5; D is unresolved. V dropped 6 bases and J dropped 0 bases, with 15 bases sitting between them. The CDR3 covers 16 residues. CDR1 LNHNV and CDR2 YYDKDF come from the germline V gene (reference sequence). The CDR3 DNA reads TGTGCCACCAGAGATCGGTCGGGTAATAGCAATCAGCCCCAGCATTTT. Protein: CATRDRSGNSNQPQHF.

The V gene is TRBV11-3, the J gene TRBJ2-3, with 12 bases aligning to TRBD2. The germline CDR1 and CDR2 sequences are SGHNT and YENEEA. Losses at the gene ends were 5 bases for V and 0 bases for J; bases not matched to a gene: 0. This CDR3 has 15 amino acids. For the CDR3, the DNA is TGTGCCAGCAGCACTAGCGGGAGGAGCACAGATACGCAGTATTTT. As protein: CASSTSGRSTDTQYF. Full variable domain (outside the CDR3, taken from reference TRBV11-3 and TRBJ2-3): EAGVVQSPRYKIIEKKQPVAFWCNPISGHNTLYWYLQNLGQGPELLIRYENEEAVDDSQLPKDRFSAERLKGVDSTLKIQPAELGDSAVYLCASSTSGRSTDTQYFGPGTRLTVL.

This chain uses TRBV19 with TRBJ1-5; no clear D gene. The V and J ends lost 5 bases and 7 bases respectively, with 18 bases between them. The CDR3 extends over 15 amino acids. Germline V gene sequence: CDR1 LNHDA, CDR2 SQIVND (reference sequence). The CDR3, as DNA: TGTGCCAGTAGTTCAAATCGGGCCCGAGAACAGCCCCAGCATTTT. This gives the protein CASSSNRAREQPQHF.

The V and J genes are TRBV9 and TRBJ2-4, with D perhaps matching TRBD1 (5 bases). V dropped 5 bases and J dropped 3 bases, with 15 bases sitting between them. Per the germline V gene, CDR1 is SGDLS and CDR2 is YYNGEE. CDR3 size: 15 residues. For the CDR3, the DNA is TGTGCCAGCAGTCTCCAGGGCGTCGGCAAAAACATTCAGTACTTC. Protein product: CASSLQGVGKNIQYF.

V is TRBV9 and J is TRBJ1-3; TRBD1 matches at 7 bases. After removal of 0 bases from V and 4 bases from J, the junction contained 4 bases not matched to a gene. This CDR3 spans 15 amino acids. Germline CDR1 reads SGDLS; CDR2 reads YYNGEE. The CDR3 DNA sequence: TGTGCCAGCAGCGTAGAAAACAGGGGAGGAAACACCATATATTTT. This codes for CASSVENRGGNTIYF.

The genes are TRBV4-2 and TRBJ2-3; 8 positions match TRBD2. The CDR3 has 18 amino acids. V lost 1 base and J lost 3; bases outside the gene matches: 12. Per the germline V gene, CDR1 is LGHNA and CDR2 is YNFKEQ. CDR3 sequence: CASSQVWTAAGETDTQYF. The CDR3 DNA is TGTGCCAGCAGCCAAGTTTGGACTGCAGCGGGAGAAACAGATACGCAGTATTTT.

For this clone: Germline is not matched at one junction end, which may reflect a read error. The chain couples TRBV7-7 to TRBJ2-5, with D perhaps matching TRBD1 (6 bases). The CDR3 spans 15 residues. Germline V CDR1 and CDR2: SSHAT, FNYEAQ (reference sequence). The CDR3 sequence is CASSLGDIGQETQYF. CDR3 in DNA: TGTGCTAGCAGCTTAGGGGACATCGGGCAAGAGACCCAGTACTTC.

The chain combines TRBV6-6 with TRBJ2-6, with 8 bases matching TRBD2. Losses at the gene ends were 2 bases for V and 2 bases for J; bases not matched to a gene: 2. This CDR3 region has 16 residues. Per the germline V gene, CDR1 is MNHNY and CDR2 is SVGAGI (reference sequence). The chain's CDR3 is CASSYPAGAGANVLTF. Written as DNA, the CDR3 is TGTGCCAGCAGTTACCCAGCGGGAGCTGGGGCCAACGTCCTGACTTTC.

The chain has TRBV19 and TRBJ2-2; 8 nucleotides match TRBD2. The CDR3 sequence is 15 residues long. From germline, CDR1 is LNHDA and CDR2 SQIVND (reference sequence). The J segment lost 2 bases and the V segment lost 6 bases, leaving 5 bases of the junction unmatched. The CDR3 region is CASRTTSANTGELFF. For the CDR3, the DNA is TGTGCCAGTAGGACGACTAGCGCTAACACCGGGGAGCTGTTTTTT.